These 28 T cell receptor beta chains were sequenced from one sample in a study of blood T cell repertoires in COVID-19. Assay used: immunoSEQ multiplex PCR; TCRdb lists only in-frame clones, some missing. Of 250,000 or so clones listed, around nine tenths are singletons. Sequencing used peripheral blood. The receptors were gathered from a middle-aged man with active or convalescent COVID-19.

The chain is built from TRBV2 and TRBJ2-6; D might be TRBD1 (5 bases). V was trimmed by 4 bases and J by 0 bases, leaving 16 bases between them. Germline V gene lookup returns CDR1 SNHLY and CDR2 FYNNEI. The CDR3 is made up of 18 amino acids. This chain's CDR3 is CASSGQRGRISGANVLTF. DNA for the CDR3: TGTGCCAGCAGTGGACAAAGGGGCCGGATCTCTGGGGCCAACGTCCTGACTTTC. Looking up the rest from reference TRBV2 and TRBJ2-6 gives the full variable domain: EPEVTQTPSHQVTQMGQEVILRCVPISNHLYFYWYRQILGQKVEFLVSFYNNEISEKSEIFDDQFSVERPDGSNFTLKIRSTKLEDSAMYFCASSGQRGRISGANVLTFGAGSRLTVL.

The chain carries TRBV6-2 or TRBV6-3 and TRBJ1-6, with unresolved D. V gave up 5 bases and J gave up 7 bases, with 15 bases separating them. The CDR3 has 15 residues. The germline gives CDR1 MNHEY, CDR2 SVGEGT. CDR3 sequence reads: CASSQGWATNSPLHF. DNA for the CDR3: TGTGCCAGCAGTCAAGGATGGGCCACAAATTCACCCCTCCACTTT.

The CDR3, as DNA: TGTGCCAGCAGCAGCAGGGGTGGTCAGCCCCAGCATTTT. Translated, it gives CASSSRGGQPQHF. V usage is TRBV3-1 (or the pseudogene TRBV3-2) and J usage is TRBJ1-5, with a weak D call TRBD1 (6 bases). Germline V gives CDR1 LGHDT, CDR2 YNNKEL (reference sequence). The CDR3 sequence is 13 residues long. The V end was cut by 5 bases, the J end by 6 bases, with 11 bases between.

The J gene is TRBJ2-7, the V gene TRBV7-2; TRBD2 might be the D (6 bases). CDR1 is SGHTA and CDR2 is FQGNSA in the germline V gene. V was pared by 0 bases and J by 3 bases, with 12 bases between. The CDR3 totals 15 residues. DNA of the CDR3: TGTGCCAGCAGCTTAGCGGGATCGGACTACTACGAGCAGTACTTC. Protein sequence: CASSLAGSDYYEQYF.

This clone was detected a few times. V and J are TRBV2 and TRBJ2-7; D gene uncertain. This CDR3 has 13 residues. The germline V and J ends were trimmed by 6 bases and 3 bases, with 12 bases remaining between them. CDR1 is SNHLY, CDR2 FYNNEI, per germline. The CDR3 DNA reads as TGTGCCAGCAGCATAACAGATTACTACGAGCAGTACTTC. It specifies CASSITDYYEQYF.

This rearrangement joins TRBV15 to TRBJ1-5; 8 nucleotides match TRBD1. This CDR3 contains 14 residues. Germline CDR1 LNHNV, CDR2 YYDKDF (reference sequence). The junction had 5 bases not matched to a gene; V was cut back by 3 bases and J by 7 bases. CDR3 region: CATSRFQGAQPQHF. As DNA, the CDR3 is TGTGCCACCAGCAGGTTTCAGGGGGCACAGCCCCAGCATTTT.

The rearrangement uses TRBV19 and TRBJ1-1, with D maybe TRBD1 (6 bases). The CDR3 runs to 16 residues. V was trimmed by 9 bases and J by 1 base, leaving 21 bases between them. Germline CDR1 reads LNHDA; CDR2 reads SQIVND (reference sequence). This chain's CDR3 is CASNSRRGGGNTEAFF. The CDR3 bases are TGTGCCAGCAACTCAAGGAGGGGGGGCGGGAACACTGAAGCTTTCTTT.

The chain employs TRBV28 and TRBJ2-7; no definite D call. V was clipped by 7 bases and J by 9 bases, with 16 bases between them. The CDR3 is 12 amino acids. Germline V gives CDR1 MDHEN, CDR2 SYDVKM. The CDR3 DNA sequence: TGTGCCAGCAAAGGCTACTCTAGTGTGCAGTACTTC. Its protein is CASKGYSSVQYF.

The chain employs TRBV11-3 and TRBJ2-7; a weak D match, TRBD2 (5 bases). Germline CDR1 and CDR2: SGHNT and YENEEA. V shed 5 bases and J shed 3 bases, with 11 bases lying between them. CDR3 length equals 13 residues. The CDR3 nucleotides are TGTGCCAGCAGCCTGTATCGGGGCTACGAGCAGTACTTC. Its protein product is CASSLYRGYEQYF.

V gene TRBV7-2 combines with J gene TRBJ1-4; D is unclear. V gave up 5 bases and J gave up 5 bases, with 12 bases separating them. CDR1 and CDR2 from the germline V gene are SGHTA and FQGNSA. The CDR3 consists of 14 residues. The CDR3 reads CASSALGLNEKLFF. In DNA, the CDR3 is TGTGCCAGCAGCGCTTTGGGCTTAAATGAAAAACTGTTTTTT. Full variable domain (remainder filled in from reference TRBV7-2 and TRBJ1-4): GAGVSQSPSNKVTEKGKDVELRCDPISGHTALYWYRQSLGQGLEFLIYFQGNSAPDKSGLPSDRFSAERTGGSVSTLTIQRTQQEDSAVYLCASSALGLNEKLFFGSGTQLSVL.

The genes are TRBV11-3 and TRBJ2-5, with TRBD2 matching 10 bases. Germline lookup yields CDR1 SGHNT and CDR2 YENEEA. Trimming cost V 4 bases and J 4 bases; bases outside gene matches: 12. This CDR3 has 17 residues. The CDR3 DNA reads as TGTGCCAGCAGCTCCCCGGGTCAAGCGGGAGGGGGAGAGACCCAGTACTTC. This translates into CASSSPGQAGGGETQYF. The full variable domain, completed using reference TRBV11-3 and TRBJ2-5, is EAGVVQSPRYKIIEKKQPVAFWCNPISGHNTLYWYLQNLGQGPELLIRYENEEAVDDSQLPKDRFSAERLKGVDSTLKIQPAELGDSAVYLCASSSPGQAGGGETQYFGPGTRLLVL.

V is TRBV5-4 and J is TRBJ2-3, with TRBD2 matching 14 bases. This CDR3 is built from 17 residues. The germline V gene encodes CDR1 SGHNT and CDR2 YYREEE (reference sequence). Trimming removed 6 bases from V and 4 bases from J; junction bases left unmatched: 10. The CDR3 region has the DNA TGTGCCAGCATCCAGGCAGGGACTAGCGGGAGCGCAGATACGCAGTATTTT. Encoded protein: CASIQAGTSGSADTQYF.

The chain is built from TRBV15 and TRBJ1-3; weak D call: TRBD1 (6 bases). Trimming removed 8 bases from V and 5 bases from J, with 16 bases in between. Germline CDR1 reads LNHNV; CDR2 reads YYDKDF (reference sequence). CDR3 length equals 14 residues. CDR3 nucleotides: TGTGCCACCTCCGGGGAGGGGGGAAGAAACACCATATATTTT. Translated: CATSGEGGRNTIYF. Full variable domain (rest looked up from reference TRBV15 and TRBJ1-3): DAMVIQNPRYQVTQFGKPVTLSCSQTLNHNVMYWYQQKSSQAPKLLFHYYDKDFNNEADTPDNFQSRRPNTSFCFLDIRSPGLGDTAMYLCATSGEGGRNTIYFGEGSWLTVV.

The chain uses TRBV5-1 and TRBJ2-7; 8 positions match TRBD1. CDR1 is SGHRS, CDR2 YFSETQ, per germline. Trimming at V came to 4 bases and at J to 6 bases, leaving 9 bases not matched to a gene. This CDR3 contains 14 residues. The CDR3 region is CASSPWDRTVEQYF. CDR3 in DNA: TGCGCCAGCAGCCCCTGGGACAGGACCGTCGAGCAGTACTTC.

The chain carries TRBV4-1 and TRBJ2-1, with TRBD2 identical over 8 bases. The CDR3 runs 16 residues. V gave up 4 bases and J gave up 7 bases; unmatched junction bases: 12. Germline assignment: CDR1 MGHRA and CDR2 YSYEKL. The chain's CDR3 is CASSPYSGTRGNEQFF. The CDR3 DNA is TGCGCCAGCAGCCCTTACTCCGGGACTAGAGGTAATGAGCAGTTCTTC.

In DNA, the CDR3 is TGTGCCAGCAGTGTCGTCCGACAGGGGGCTGGCGGGGAGCTGTTTTTT. Amino acids: CASSVVRQGAGGELFF. J is TRBJ2-2 and V is TRBV6-1, with 10 bases identical to TRBD1. V was clipped by 4 bases and J by 7 bases; unmatched bases: 9. CDR1 and CDR2 (germline): MNHNS, SASEGT. CDR3 length: 16 residues.

CDR3 residues: CATHSGRIRETQYF. DNA for the CDR3: TGTGCCACGCATAGCGGGAGAATCCGGGAGACCCAGTACTTC. This chain links TRBV6-5 with TRBJ2-5, with 9 bases fitting TRBD2. This CDR3 is 14 amino acids long. Unmatched junction bases numbered 11, after V lost 10 bases and J lost 5 bases. Germline values: CDR1 MNHEY, CDR2 SVGAGI.

The chain recombines TRBV11-2 with TRBJ2-3, with 9 bases matching TRBD2. The CDR3 is 18 amino acids. The trim removed 4 bases at V and 1 base at J, leaving 12 bases unmatched. Germline-derived CDR1 and CDR2 are SGHAT and FQNNGV. The CDR3 coding sequence is TGTGCCAGCAGCTCTAGGGGTCTTAGCGGGGGTGGCACAGATACGCAGTATTTT. It specifies CASSSRGLSGGGTDTQYF.

The V call is TRBV24-1, the J call TRBJ2-2; 8 nucleotides agree with TRBD1. CDR1 is KGHDR, CDR2 SFDVKD, per germline. The CDR3 totals 17 residues. The V gene end was trimmed by 3 bases and the J gene end by 7 bases; junction bases not matched to a gene: 12. The CDR3 loop reads CATSDPTGTGQNGELFF. CDR3 coding DNA: TGTGCCACCAGTGATCCGACGGGGACAGGACAGAACGGGGAGCTGTTTTTT.

The CDR3 sequence: CASSFVGGPTDTQYF. In nucleotides, the CDR3 is TGTGCCAGCAGCTTCGTGGGGGGGCCAACAGATACGCAGTATTTT. The chain links TRBV11-2 to TRBJ2-3, with D tentatively TRBD2 (7 bases). Germline-derived CDR1 and CDR2 are SGHAT and FQNNGV. The CDR3 runs to 15 residues. Trimming took 3 bases from V and 3 from J, leaving 13 bases between them.

The chain uses TRBV5-4 and TRBJ1-1, with D perhaps matching TRBD1 (6 bases). The CDR3 is 17 residues long. Germline V gene lookup returns CDR1 SGHNT and CDR2 YYREEE (reference sequence). V dropped 4 bases and J dropped 2 bases, with 21 bases sitting between them. DNA for the CDR3: TGTGCCAGCAGCGCTCAGGGACAAATCGCGCGAAACACTGAAGCTTTCTTT. The encoded protein is CASSAQGQIARNTEAFF.

The chain recombines TRBV27 with TRBJ2-5, with 8 positions matching TRBD2. CDR1 is MNHEY, CDR2 SMNVEV, per germline (reference sequence). The V gene end was trimmed by 4 bases and the J gene end by 1 base; junction bases not matched to a gene: 5. The CDR3 is 15 residues long. This chain's CDR3 is CASSSFSGVQETQYF. In nucleotides, the CDR3 is TGTGCCAGCAGTTCCTTTAGCGGGGTCCAAGAGACCCAGTACTTC.

The chain joins TRBV29-1 to TRBJ1-3; 8 bases align to TRBD1. CDR3 length: 13 amino acids. The germline V gene has CDR1 SQVTM and CDR2 ANQGSEA. With V trimmed by 5 bases and J by 7 bases, 7 bases remained unmatched. CDR3 nucleotide sequence: TGCAGCGTTCTCAGGACAGGGTTTAACACCATATATTTT. Translated: CSVLRTGFNTIYF.

This rearrangement joins TRBV19 to TRBJ1-1; TRBD1 agrees at 8 bases. The CDR3 covers 13 residues. Germline V gene lookup returns CDR1 LNHDA and CDR2 SQIVND (reference sequence). The V gene end was trimmed by 6 bases and the J gene end by 3 bases; junction bases not matched to a gene: 3. As DNA, the CDR3 is TGTGCCAGTAGCTTACAGGGGGACACTGAAGCTTTCTTT. It yields the protein CASSLQGDTEAFF.

The sample holds a few counts of this clone. V is TRBV27 and J is TRBJ1-2, with 10 bases matching TRBD1. The germline V gene has CDR1 MNHEY and CDR2 SMNVEV (reference sequence). The V and J ends lost 4 bases and 8 bases, in that order; junction bases with no gene match: 10. CDR3 length equals 15 residues. The CDR3 region is CASSSPGQGSWGYTF. Here the CDR3 DNA reads TGTGCCAGCAGTTCACCGGGACAGGGGTCTTGGGGCTACACCTTC.

This clone was observed a few times. V is TRBV5-4 and J is TRBJ2-7; TRBD2 agrees at 8 bases. J lost 5 bases, V lost 0 bases, and 7 bases had no gene match. The CDR3 spans 15 residues. Per the germline V gene, CDR1 is SGHNT and CDR2 is YYREEE (reference sequence). DNA for the CDR3: TGTGCCAGCAGCTTGGGGTCTAGCGGGCCTGACGAGCAGTACTTC. Its protein product is CASSLGSSGPDEQYF.

The count of this clone is one. CDR3 sequence reads: CASSPLDIQETQYF. DNA for the CDR3: TGTGCCAGCTCACCACTGGACATCCAAGAGACCCAGTACTTC. V and J are TRBV18 and TRBJ2-5; a possible D gene is TRBD1 (5 bases). The length of the CDR3 is 14 residues. The ends were cut back, 1 base at V and 1 base at J, with 7 bases in the middle. In germline, CDR1 is KGHSH, CDR2 LQKENI.

The chain links TRBV9 to TRBJ1-6; the D gene is possibly TRBD1 (5 bases). CDR3 length: 14 amino acids. Germline V gene lookup returns CDR1 SGDLS and CDR2 YYNGEE. V was trimmed by 0 bases and J by 9 bases, leaving 10 bases between them. As DNA, the CDR3 is TGTGCCAGCAGCGTAGGCAGGGTGGGTTCACCCCTCCACTTT. This codes for CASSVGRVGSPLHF.